The source of this TCR beta chain is a study of blood T cell repertoires in COVID-19. Looking at the study overall: Spain, Italy and the United States supplied samples that represented acute and convalescent COVID-19.

This clone was counted once. Repertoires were generated with immunoSEQ multiplex PCR, while TCRdb's copy carries only in-frame clones and drops some. In the table there are 48,000 or so clones, 85% to 90% of which are singletons. Seattle participants joined during active infection and were tracked over time. Source material: peripheral blood. The sequence was collected from an elderly woman with COVID-19, enrolled during active disease.

CDR3 DNA: TGTGCCAGCAGCTCATCCCCGACAGGGGGTGTTGAAGCTTTCTTT. Its translation: CASSSSPTGGVEAFF. The chain couples TRBV7-3 to TRBJ1-1; 9 bases line up with TRBD1. CDR3 length equals 15 residues. V was clipped by 4 bases and J by 7 bases; unmatched bases: 10. Looked up from germline, CDR1 is SGHTA and CDR2 is FQGTGA. Full variable domain (missing parts from reference TRBV7-3 and TRBJ1-1): GAGVSQTPSNKVTEKGKYVELRCDPISGHTALYWYRQSLGQGPEFLIYFQGTGAADDSGLPNDRFFAVRPEGSVSTLKIQRTERGDSAVYLCASSSSPTGGVEAFFGQGTRLTVV.